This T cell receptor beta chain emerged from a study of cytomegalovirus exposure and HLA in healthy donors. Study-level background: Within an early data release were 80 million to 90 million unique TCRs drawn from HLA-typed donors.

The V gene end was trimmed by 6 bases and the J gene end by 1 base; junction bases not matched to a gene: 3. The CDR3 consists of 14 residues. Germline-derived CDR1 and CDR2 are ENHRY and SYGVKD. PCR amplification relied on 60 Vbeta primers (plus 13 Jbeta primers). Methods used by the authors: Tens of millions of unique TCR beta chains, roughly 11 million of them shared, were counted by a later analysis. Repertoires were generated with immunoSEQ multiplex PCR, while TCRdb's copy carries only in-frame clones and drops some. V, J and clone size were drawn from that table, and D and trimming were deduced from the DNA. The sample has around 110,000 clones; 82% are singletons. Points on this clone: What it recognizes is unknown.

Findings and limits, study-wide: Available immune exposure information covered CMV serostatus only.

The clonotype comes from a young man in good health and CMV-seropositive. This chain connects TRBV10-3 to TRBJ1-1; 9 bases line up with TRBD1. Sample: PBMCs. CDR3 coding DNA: TGTGCCATCAGGGGGACAGGGTCGAACACTGAAGCTTTCTTT. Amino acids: CAIRGTGSNTEAFF.